Listed below are T cell receptor beta chains from one sample, sequenced in a study of blood T cell repertoires in COVID-19. Using immunoSEQ multiplex PCR, the repertoire was profiled, and TCRdb retains in-frame clones only, with some absent. The sample holds around 160,000 clones; over 75% are singletons and the top ten take around 10%. The sequencing input was PBMCs or T cells enriched from blood (not recorded which). The receptors originated from a man over 45 who had recovered from COVID-19. Each CDR3 is given with its conserved first and last residue. A D gene is named only where the DNA matches it firmly. Clone size appears in some rows only: once, few, many, or a class for an expanded clone.

clone_size,d_call,v_call,j_call,cdr3_aa,cdr3_nt
.,.,TRBV19,TRBJ2-5,CASSIGGDLQETQYF,TGTGCCAGTAGTATTGGTGGAGACCTACAAGAGACCCAGTACTTC
.,TRBD1,TRBV28,TRBJ1-6,CASTKTGGLLYSPLHF,TGTGCCAGCACTAAGACAGGGGGCCTTCTCTATTCACCCCTCCACTTT
.,TRBD2,TRBV4-1,TRBJ2-1,CASSQWTSGSGNEQFF,TGCGCCAGCAGCCAATGGACTAGCGGGAGCGGTAATGAGCAGTTCTTC
.,.,TRBV14,TRBJ2-7,CASSQRGGVWYEQYF,TGTGCCAGCAGCCAAAGAGGAGGTGTTTGGTACGAGCAGTACTTC
.,TRBD1,TRBV2,TRBJ1-1,CASSGLSKTGVGYTEAFF,TGTGCCAGCAGCGGATTGTCCAAAACAGGGGTGGGGTACACTGAAGCTTTCTTT
.,.,TRBV27,TRBJ1-1,CASSLGRVPEAFF,TGTGCCAGCAGTTTAGGGAGGGTTCCTGAAGCTTTCTTT
.,.,TRBV20-1,TRBJ2-1,CSAILAGAQFF,TGCAGTGCTATTTTAGCTGGGGCGCAGTTCTTC
.,TRBD1,TRBV19,TRBJ2-7,CASSITGAPYEQYF,TGTGCCAGTAGTATCACAGGGGCACCCTACGAGCAGTACTTC
.,TRBD1,TRBV19,TRBJ1-5,CASSPGDSDNQPQHF,TGTGCCAGTAGTCCCGGGGACAGCGACAATCAGCCCCAGCATTTT
.,.,TRBV19,TRBJ2-5,CASSIIASGAETQYF,TGTGCCAGTAGTATAATAGCTTCGGGAGCAGAGACCCAGTACTTC
.,.,TRBV27,TRBJ2-5,CASGAGQQQTQYF,TGTGCCAGCGGGGCGGGGCAACAGCAGACCCAGTACTTC
.,.,TRBV2,TRBJ1-4,CASSDPGETATTNEKLFF,TGTGCCAGCAGTGACCCCGGTGAAACCGCCACAACTAATGAAAAACTGTTTTTT
.,TRBD1,TRBV28,TRBJ1-1,CASSLFHEGARAFF,TGTGCCAGCAGTTTATTTCACGAGGGGGCGCGGGCTTTCTTT
.,.,TRBV3-1/TRBV3-2,TRBJ1-5,CASSQDRGTPGNQPQHF,TGTGCCAGCAGCCAAGATCGCGGGACCCCGGGAAATCAGCCCCAGCATTTT
.,.,TRBV4-2,TRBJ1-2,CASSQVASAAYGYTF,TGTGCCAGCAGCCAAGTTGCCTCGGCGGCTTACGGCTACACCTTC
.,TRBD1,TRBV6-6,TRBJ1-1,CASSSTGGGNTEAFF,TGTGCCAGCAGTTCGACAGGGGGCGGGAACACTGAAGCTTTCTTT
few,.,TRBV11-2,TRBJ1-2,CASSSGRVEGYTF,TGTGCCAGCAGCTCCGGGAGAGTAGAAGGCTACACCTTC
.,TRBD1,TRBV4-1,TRBJ1-1,CASSQFGQGHTEAFF,TGCGCCAGCAGCCAATTTGGACAGGGTCACACTGAAGCTTTCTTT
once,.,TRBV5-1,TRBJ2-1,CASSLGGDSDEQFF,TGCGCCAGCAGCTTGGGGGGCGATTCGGATGAGCAGTTCTTC
once,TRBD2,TRBV7-3,TRBJ2-5,CASSLMGGGGGSETQYF,TGTGCCAGCAGCTTAATGGGTGGTGGCGGGGGGTCAGAGACCCAGTACTTC
.,.,TRBV18,TRBJ1-5,CASSPTRGARGNQPQHF,TGTGCCAGCTCACCAACCCGGGGGGCGCGGGGCAATCAGCCCCAGCATTTT
.,.,TRBV5-4,TRBJ1-2,CASSANSGSYYGYTF,TGTGCCAGCAGCGCTAACAGTGGTTCTTACTATGGCTACACCTTC
.,TRBD1,TRBV3-1/TRBV3-2,TRBJ1-4,CASSQVPGTVVEKLFF,TGTGCCAGCAGCCAAGTTCCCGGGACAGTGGTTGAAAAACTGTTTTTT
.,.,TRBV18,TRBJ1-5,CASSPADNQPQHF,TGTGCCAGCTCACCAGCAGACAATCAGCCCCAGCATTTT
.,.,TRBV27,TRBJ2-1,CASSPRGGANEQFF,TGTGCCAGCAGTCCCCGAGGAGGGGCAAATGAGCAGTTCTTC
.,.,TRBV5-1,TRBJ2-5,CASSSNQYF,TGCGCCAGCAGCTCTAACCAGTACTTC
.,.,TRBV2,TRBJ2-1,CASSESRASYNEQFF,TGTGCCAGCAGTGAATCGAGAGCCTCCTACAATGAGCAGTTCTTC
.,TRBD2,TRBV7-3,TRBJ2-2,CASSATSSGELFF,TGTGCCAGCAGCGCGACTAGCTCCGGGGAGCTGTTTTTT
.,.,TRBV7-8,TRBJ2-4,CASSSAGPVAKNIQYF,TGTGCCAGCAGCTCCGCGGGCCCGGTAGCCAAAAACATTCAGTACTTC
.,TRBD2,TRBV7-8,TRBJ2-7,CASSFALAGRGEQYF,TGTGCCAGCAGCTTTGCACTAGCGGGACGTGGCGAGCAGTACTTC
.,.,TRBV19,TRBJ2-5,CASTDGGRPQETQYF,TGTGCCAGTACTGATGGGGGCAGGCCCCAAGAGACCCAGTACTTC
.,TRBD2,TRBV27,TRBJ2-3,CASGLAGSTDTQYF,TGTGCCAGCGGCCTAGCGGGCAGCACAGATACGCAGTATTTT
once,.,TRBV6-5,TRBJ2-5,CASSYDRLGETQYF,TGTGCCAGCAGTTACGACAGGCTGGGGGAGACCCAGTACTTC
.,.,TRBV9,TRBJ1-5,CASSAGQSSNQPQHF,TGTGCCAGCAGCGCCGGACAGTCGAGCAATCAGCCCCAGCATTTT
.,.,TRBV20-1,TRBJ2-1,CSASPFGAEQFF,TGCAGTGCTAGTCCGTTCGGAGCCGAGCAGTTCTTC
.,.,TRBV7-3,TRBJ2-7,CASSLRGGAAQPYEQYF,TGTGCCAGCAGCTTACGGGGCGGGGCAGCCCAGCCCTACGAGCAGTACTTC
.,.,TRBV19,TRBJ2-3,CASSMGSTDTQYF,TGTGCCAGTAGTATGGGCAGCACAGATACGCAGTATTTT
.,TRBD1,TRBV6-2/TRBV6-3,TRBJ2-7,CASSRSGTGYEQYF,TGTGCCAGCAGTCGGTCCGGGACAGGCTACGAGCAGTACTTC
.,TRBD1,TRBV5-1,TRBJ1-4,CASSLNRGQGNEKLFF,TGCGCCAGCAGCTTGAATAGGGGGCAGGGTAATGAAAAACTGTTTTTT
.,TRBD2,TRBV6-1,TRBJ2-1,CASSEAGAGEQFF,TGTGCCAGCAGTGAGGCGGGAGCAGGTGAGCAGTTCTTC
once,TRBD2,TRBV11-2,TRBJ2-5,CASSKGMAGAETQYF,TGTGCCAGCAGCAAAGGGATGGCGGGAGCGGAGACCCAGTACTTC
few,.,TRBV5-1,TRBJ1-3,CASSATESGNTIYF,TGCGCCAGCAGCGCTACAGAATCTGGAAACACCATATATTTT
once,TRBD1,TRBV7-2,TRBJ2-7,CASSDNRDREQYF,TGTGCCAGCAGCGATAACCGGGACAGAGAGCAGTACTTC
.,.,TRBV28,TRBJ1-6,CASSPGLDGAPLHF,TGTGCCAGCAGTCCCGGACTCGATGGGGCACCCCTCCACTTT
.,TRBD1,TRBV2,TRBJ1-2,CASSAGQGWGGYTF,TGTGCCAGCAGTGCTGGACAGGGCTGGGGGGGCTACACCTTC
.,TRBD1,TRBV5-1,TRBJ1-6,CASSGQGHNSPLHF,TGCGCCAGCAGCGGACAGGGACATAATTCACCCCTCCACTTT
.,.,TRBV21-1,TRBJ1-3,CASSIPWGSGDYHGNTIYF,TGTGCCAGCAGCATCCCATGGGGGAGCGGGGACTATCACGGAAACACCATATATTTT
.,TRBD1,TRBV27,TRBJ1-2,CASSLTRRTGNGYTF,TGTGCCAGCAGTCTAACCCGTAGGACAGGGAATGGCTACACCTTC
.,.,TRBV6-6,TRBJ2-3,CASRAGLTDTQYF,TGTGCCAGCAGGGCGGGGCTCACAGATACGCAGTATTTT
.,.,TRBV7-8,TRBJ1-5,CASSFDTSNQPQHF,TGTGCCAGCAGTTTTGACACTAGCAATCAGCCCCAGCATTTT
.,TRBD1,TRBV5-1,TRBJ2-3,CASRTGTGTTDTQYF,TGCGCCAGCAGAACCGGGACAGGGACGACAGATACGCAGTATTTT
.,.,TRBV5-5,TRBJ2-3,CASSLEPDTQYF,TGTGCCAGCAGCTTGGAGCCAGATACGCAGTATTTT
.,.,TRBV6-6,TRBJ1-5,CASSSGISNQPQHF,TGTGCCAGCAGTTCCGGGATAAGCAATCAGCCCCAGCATTTT